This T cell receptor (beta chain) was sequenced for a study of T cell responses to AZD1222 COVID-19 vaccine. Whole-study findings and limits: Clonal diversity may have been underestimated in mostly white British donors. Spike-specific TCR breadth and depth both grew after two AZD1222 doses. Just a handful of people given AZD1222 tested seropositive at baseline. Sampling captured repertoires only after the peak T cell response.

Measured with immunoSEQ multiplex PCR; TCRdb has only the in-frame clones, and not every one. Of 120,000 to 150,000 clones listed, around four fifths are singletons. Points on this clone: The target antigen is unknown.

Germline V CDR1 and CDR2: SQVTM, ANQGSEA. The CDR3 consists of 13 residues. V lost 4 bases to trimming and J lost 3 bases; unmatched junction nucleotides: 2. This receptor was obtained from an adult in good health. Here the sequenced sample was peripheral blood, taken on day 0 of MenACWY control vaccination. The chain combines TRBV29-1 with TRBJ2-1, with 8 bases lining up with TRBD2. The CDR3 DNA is TGCAGCGTTGGCAGCGGGGGCTACAATGAGCAGTTCTTC. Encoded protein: CSVGSGGYNEQFF.